The 5 T cell receptor beta chains given below trace back to one sample, sequenced in a study of CD8+ T cells in alopecia areata (dated by TCRdb to 2016 to 2018). Receptors were amplified or captured by the immunoSEQ multiplex PCR assay. RNA was extracted from all samples and reverse transcribed into cDNA, which served as template for TCR sequencing. TCRdb retrieved this table from immuneACCESS and kept in-frame rearrangements only. Not all clones are present; in checked studies, unresolved V genes account for under half, and no reason is known for the remainder. The table records roughly 120,000 clones for this sample, and not one of them appears only once. The ten largest clones add up to less than 20% of the sample. Sequencing was carried out using lesional skin. These receptors were obtained from a C3H/HeJ mouse with alopecia areata. Mice in this strain carry MHC haplotype H2-k.

As for this clone: Gene names and germline match the mouse. The sequence runs out 4 residues before the end of the CDR3; the remainder is reconstructed from the germline J gene. This same CDR3 is encoded by further DNA sequences in the sample. The chain has TRBV13-2 and TRBJ2-3; 10 nucleotides line up with TRBD2. Germline lookup yields CDR1 NNHNN and CDR2 SYGAGS (reference sequence). The CDR3 has 15 amino acids. V shed 3 bases and J 1 base; nucleotides not matched to a gene: 2. CDR3 protein: CASGGLGGRAETLYF. The CDR3 DNA, read in part, is TGTGCCAGCGGTGGACTGGGGGGCCGTGCAGAA.

This clone has more than one count but fewer than ten. There is a difference at residue 13 between the TCRdb protein and the DNA translation, so the protein given here was translated from the DNA. The gene names given are mouse names. The read finishes 3 residues shy of the CDR3 end, and the germline J gene is used to complete it. This chain connects TRBV1 to TRBJ1-6; a weak D match, TRBD1 (6 bases). TRBJ1-6 counts as an open reading frame of uncertain function. The length of the CDR3 is 16 residues. Per germline, CDR1 NSQYPW and CDR2 LRSPGD (reference sequence). Trimming shortened V by 1 base and J by 5 bases, and 12 bases separated the two germline ends. The CDR3 sequence: CTCSAAEGGDNSPLYF. Partial CDR3 DNA: TGCACCTGCAGTGCAGCAGAAGGGGGGGATAATTCGCCC.

About this clone itself: Gene names follow the mouse nomenclature. The read ends 4 residues before the CDR3 terminus; that terminus is restored from the germline J gene. The chain recombines TRBV19 with TRBJ2-1, with 10 bases that match TRBD2. Germline V gives CDR1 FNHDT, CDR2 SITEND (reference sequence). The length of the CDR3 is 17 residues. Trimming at V came to 4 bases and at J to 0 bases, leaving 7 bases not matched to a gene. CDR3 sequence reads: CASSHPGLGNNYAEQFF. The sequenced part of the CDR3 DNA is TGTGCCAGCAGTCATCCGGGACTGGGGAATAACTATGCT.

Worth noting for this clone: There is a difference at residue 10 between the TCRdb protein and the DNA translation, so the protein given here was translated from the DNA. Genes and germline are mouse. CDR3 DNA (partial): TGTGCCAGCGCTCACAGGGGGAATTCGCCC. As protein: CASAHRGNSP. The complete CDR3 sequence is CASAHRGNSPLYF. This chain links TRBV13-3 with TRBJ1-6; TRBD1 matches 8 bases. From the germline J gene comes the end of the CDR3, since the read stops 3 residues before it. TRBJ1-6 is noted as an ORF with a role that remains uncertain. This CDR3 has 13 residues. V lost 7 bases and J lost 7; bases outside the gene matches: 4. Germline CDR1 reads NNHDY; CDR2 reads SYVADS.

This clone was picked up a small number of times. Germline and genes here are mouse. The read ends 4 residues before the CDR3 terminus; that terminus is restored from the germline J gene. This chain links TRBV13-3 with TRBJ2-7; 7 nucleotides agree with TRBD1. Germline CDR1 reads NNHDY; CDR2 reads SYVADS. This CDR3 region has 13 residues. The sequenced CDR3 bases are TGTGCCAGCAGTCCTGGACAGGAGGAT. This translates into CASSPGQED. The CDR3 in its entirety is CASSPGQEDEQYF.